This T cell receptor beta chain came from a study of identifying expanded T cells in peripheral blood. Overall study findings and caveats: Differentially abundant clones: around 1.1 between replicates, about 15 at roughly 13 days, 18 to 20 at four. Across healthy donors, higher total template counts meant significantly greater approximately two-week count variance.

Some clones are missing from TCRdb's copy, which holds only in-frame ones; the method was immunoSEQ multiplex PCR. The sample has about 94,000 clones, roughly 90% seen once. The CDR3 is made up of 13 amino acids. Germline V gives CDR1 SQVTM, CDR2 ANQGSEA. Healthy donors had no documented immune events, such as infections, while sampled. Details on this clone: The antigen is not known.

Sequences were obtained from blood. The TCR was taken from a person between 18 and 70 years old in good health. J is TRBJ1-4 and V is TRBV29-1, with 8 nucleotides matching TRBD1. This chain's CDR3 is CSFKDRVNEKLFF. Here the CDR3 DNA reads TGCAGTTTTAAGGACAGGGTTAATGAAAAACTGTTTTTT.